These 7 T cell receptor beta chains share one sample of origin, sequenced in a study of T cell responses to AZD1222 COVID-19 vaccine. Repertoires were generated with immunoSEQ multiplex PCR, while TCRdb's copy carries only in-frame clones and drops some. The table includes some 74,000 clones, nearly 90% detected once. The sequences come from peripheral blood, collected 28 days after the second AZD1222 dose. The receptors derive from an adult who received the AZD1222 COVID-19 vaccine.

The J gene is TRBJ2-1, the V gene TRBV4-3; 7 positions match TRBD2. The CDR3 sequence is 17 residues long. CDR1 LGHNA and CDR2 YSLEER come from the germline V gene. With V trimmed by 4 bases and J by 0 bases, 9 bases remained unmatched. The CDR3 region is CASSPKIRGSSYNEQFF. The CDR3 coding sequence is TGCGCCAGCAGCCCCAAGATCCGCGGGAGCTCCTACAATGAGCAGTTCTTC.

The V and J genes are TRBV3-1 (or the pseudogene TRBV3-2) and TRBJ1-6; D remains unclear. The CDR3 loop spans 15 amino acids. The germline CDR1 and CDR2 sequences are LGHDT and YNNKEL (reference sequence). With 1 base removed from V and 7 bases from J, the gap between germline ends came to 11 bases. This chain's CDR3 is CASSQGQLGNSPLHF. CDR3 in DNA: TGTGCCAGCAGCCAAGGGCAGCTGGGGAATTCACCCCTCCACTTT.

This sequence joins TRBV4-3 and TRBJ2-5; D possibly corresponds to TRBD1 (6 bases). Trimming took 1 base from V and 4 from J, leaving 13 bases between them. The CDR3 runs to 15 residues. The V gene's germline CDR1 is LGHNA and CDR2 YSLEER. The CDR3 nucleotides are TGCGCCAGCAGCCAAGCCAGGGGTGGGGTAGAGACCCAGTACTTC. As protein: CASSQARGGVETQYF.

The CDR3 coding sequence is TGTGCCAGTAATGGCGCCAGCGAAGGCACAGATACGCAGTATTTT. Translation gives CASNGASEGTDTQYF. The rearrangement uses TRBV19 and TRBJ2-3; D unclear. Germline V gives CDR1 LNHDA, CDR2 SQIVND (reference sequence). The CDR3 has 15 amino acids. Trimming removed 7 bases at V and 1 base at J, with 15 bases between.

The chain joins TRBV18 to TRBJ1-2; TRBD1 aligns across 7 bases. The V gene's germline CDR1 is KGHSH and CDR2 LQKENI. This CDR3 has 14 residues. V trimming: 3 bases; J trimming: 3 bases; junction bases outside the gene matches: 4. CDR3 protein: CASSPSTGDYGYTF. CDR3 coding DNA: TGTGCCAGCTCACCGTCAACAGGGGACTATGGCTACACCTTC.

This clone showed up just once. CDR3 DNA sequence: TGCAGTGCTAGTGATAGCGGGTCGGACGATGAGCAGTTCTTC. Protein product: CSASDSGSDDEQFF. The V and J genes are TRBV20-1 and TRBJ2-1; TRBD2 agrees at 7 bases. Germline V CDR1 and CDR2: DFQATT, SNEGSKA (reference sequence). The CDR3 extends over 14 amino acids. The V and J ends lost 3 bases and 8 bases, in that order; junction bases with no gene match: 10.

The gene calls are TRBV2 and TRBJ1-4; D gene unclear. The CDR3 covers 15 residues. The germline gives CDR1 SNHLY, CDR2 FYNNEI. V dropped 6 bases and J dropped 6 bases, with 17 bases sitting between them. The CDR3 protein is CASRRRSIGDEKLFF. CDR3 bases: TGTGCCAGCAGGCGCCGTTCCATTGGGGATGAAAAACTGTTTTTT.